The clone carrying this T cell receptor beta chain was seen once. Its antigen is undetermined. This entry belongs to a study of cytomegalovirus exposure and HLA in healthy donors. About the research overall: An earlier analysis identified 120 million or so unique TCR beta sequences in about 200 million T cells. Findings and limits, study-wide: Follow-up analysis seemed to connect common viral pathogens with several of the most significant clusters identified. In presence/absence analyses, roughly uniform sequencing depth across donors was assumed. At a 0.05 false discovery rate, a later analysis found about 17,000 TCR beta sequences to be associated with HLA alleles.

Primers for the PCR totalled 60 Vbeta and 13 Jbeta. Here immunoSEQ multiplex PCR was the method, and the copy in TCRdb shows in-frame clones only, minus some. Among approximately 99,000 clones listed, about 81% were seen once. The CDR3 covers 14 residues. The germline CDR1 and CDR2 sequences are MNHNS and SASEGT. The V end lost 4 bases, the J end lost 3 bases, and 10 bases lay between the germline ends. The V and J genes are TRBV6-1 and TRBJ1-5, with a possible D match to TRBD1 (5 bases). The source material was PBMCs. The sequence was obtained from a man aged 40-50 years in good health and CMV-seropositive. The CDR3 loop is CASSVDSFNQPQHF. The CDR3 DNA reads as TGTGCCAGCAGTGTTGACAGTTTCAATCAGCCCCAGCATTTT.